This TCR beta chain was captured by sequencing in a study of cytomegalovirus exposure and HLA in healthy donors. Study at large: Earlier results showed roughly 120 million unique TCR beta sequences derived from around 170 million T cells.

A multiplex PCR was run with 60 Vbeta primers and 13 Jbeta primers. TCRdb's table, derived via immunoSEQ multiplex PCR, lists solely in-frame clones and lacks some. The data contain 85,000 to 130,000 clones, around 76% of them singletons. From germline, CDR1 is SEHNR and CDR2 FQNEAQ (reference sequence). Trimming shortened V by 5 bases and J by 5 bases, and 18 bases separated the two germline ends. This CDR3 comprises 15 residues. Study results and limitations: TRBV6-2, TRBV6-3 and other indistinguishable V segments were excluded. In a later analysis, several top co-occurrence clusters appeared linked to parvovirus B19, influenza, CMV and Epstein-Barr virus.

This clone was observed at least ten times. The antigen is unknown. The origin of this receptor is a woman in her forties or fifties in good health and CMV-seropositive. Material: PBMCs. The genes are TRBV7-9 and TRBJ2-5; D is possibly TRBD2 (5 bases). CDR3 sequence: CASSETGRRGETQYF. In DNA, the CDR3 is TGTGCCAGCAGCGAAACTGGCAGACGAGGGGAGACCCAGTACTTC.